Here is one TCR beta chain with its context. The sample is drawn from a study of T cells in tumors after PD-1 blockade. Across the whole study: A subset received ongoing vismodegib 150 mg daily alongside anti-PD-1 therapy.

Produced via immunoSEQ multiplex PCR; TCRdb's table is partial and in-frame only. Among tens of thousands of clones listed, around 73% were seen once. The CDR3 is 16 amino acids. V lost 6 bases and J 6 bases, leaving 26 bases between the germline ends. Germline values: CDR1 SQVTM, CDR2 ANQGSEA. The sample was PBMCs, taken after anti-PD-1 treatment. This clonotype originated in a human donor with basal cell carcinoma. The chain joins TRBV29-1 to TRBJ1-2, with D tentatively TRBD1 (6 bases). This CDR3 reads CSVPTSENRAVDGYTF. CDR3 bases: TGCAGCGTCCCAACTTCAGAGAACAGGGCAGTAGATGGCTACACCTTC.